This record concerns one T cell receptor beta chain sequence. These data belong to a study of blood T cell repertoires in COVID-19. Study summary: Samples taken during acute and convalescent COVID-19 were collected in the United States, Italy and Spain. T cells, B-cell-depleted T cells, or PBMCs provided the cDNA or gDNA that served as material.

Clones were sequenced by immunoSEQ multiplex PCR, and TCRdb holds only the in-frame ones, with some missing. Of 350,000 to 550,000 clones listed, approximately 90% were seen once; the top ten hold roughly 4%. The sequence derives from a woman aged 30 to 39 with acute or convalescent COVID-19. The sequenced sample consisted of peripheral blood.

CDR3 in DNA: TGTGCCACCCAGGGACAGTTCAATCAGCCCCAGCATTTT. Translating it yields CATQGQFNQPQHF. This chain uses TRBV24-1 with TRBJ1-5; TRBD1 matches at 7 bases. The CDR3 covers 13 residues. Germline V CDR1 and CDR2: KGHDR, SFDVKD. With 9 bases clipped from V and 3 bases from J, the junction kept 4 bases outside the gene matches.